Below are 26 T cell receptor beta chains sequenced from a single sample in a study of blood T cell repertoires in COVID-19. Sequencing was performed with immunoSEQ multiplex PCR; in TCRdb, only in-frame clones are kept and a portion is missing. This sample has about 360,000 clones, with 65% to 90% found just once. Sequencing used peripheral blood. Receptors were obtained from an older woman with COVID-19, enrolled during active disease.

V usage is TRBV19 and J usage is TRBJ2-5, with 10 bases matching TRBD2. The V gene end was trimmed by 11 bases and the J gene end by 5 bases; junction bases not matched to a gene: 14. This CDR3 is 15 amino acids long. The germline CDR1 and CDR2 sequences are LNHDA and SQIVND (reference sequence). CDR3 DNA sequence: TGTGCCGCAGGTCCCCAGCGGGGGGGCCGGGAGACCCAGTACTTC. This translates into CAAGPQRGGRETQYF.

The count of this clone is one. The V call is TRBV14, the J call TRBJ2-5, with D perhaps TRBD2 (6 bases). V shed 0 bases and J shed 2 bases, with 7 bases lying between them. Germline CDR1 reads SGHDN; CDR2 reads FVKESK. The CDR3 runs to 14 residues. The CDR3 DNA is TGTGCCAGCAGCCAAGAAAGCGGGCAAGAGACCCAGTACTTC. Amino acid sequence: CASSQESGQETQYF. The entire variable domain, with the rest obtained from reference TRBV14 and TRBJ2-5, is as follows: EAGVTQFPSHSVIEKGQTVTLRCDPISGHDNLYWYRRVMGKEIKFLLHFVKESKQDESGMPNNRFLAERTGGTYSTLKVQPAELEDSGVYFCASSQESGQETQYFGPGTRLLVL.

This clone was seen a few times. The chain recombines TRBV7-9 with TRBJ1-5; a possible D gene is TRBD1 (6 bases). The germline V and J ends were trimmed by 5 bases and 5 bases, with 16 bases remaining between them. The length of the CDR3 is 15 residues. The germline V gene has CDR1 SEHNR and CDR2 FQNEAQ (reference sequence). CDR3 sequence: CASSPQGIGDQPQHF. CDR3 nucleotides: TGTGCCAGCAGCCCTCAGGGGATAGGGGATCAGCCCCAGCATTTT.

In this sample, this clone turned up a few times. The J gene is TRBJ2-7, the V gene TRBV7-9; maybe TRBD1 (5 bases). Trimming cost V 0 bases and J 3 bases, with 6 bases left between them. Germline V CDR1 and CDR2: SEHNR, FQNEAQ (reference sequence). The CDR3 consists of 13 residues. CDR3 DNA sequence: TGTGCCAGCAGCTTAGCAGGGGTCTACGAGCAGTACTTC. The encoded protein is CASSLAGVYEQYF. The entire variable domain, with the rest obtained from reference TRBV7-9 and TRBJ2-7, is as follows: DTGVSQNPRHKITKRGQNVTFRCDPISEHNRLYWYRQTLGQGPEFLTYFQNEAQLEKSRLLSDRFSAERPKGSFSTLEIQRTEQGDSAMYLCASSLAGVYEQYFGPGTRLTVT.

The chain links TRBV5-1 to TRBJ2-3; weak D call: TRBD1 (5 bases). V lost 0 bases to trimming and J lost 2 bases, with 7 bases between them. Germline lookup yields CDR1 SGHRS and CDR2 YFSETQ. The CDR3 extends over 14 amino acids. The CDR3 region has the DNA TGCGCCAGCAGCTTGGGACAGACCACAGATACGCAGTATTTT. This translates into CASSLGQTTDTQYF. The full variable domain, with the rest looked up from reference TRBV5-1 and TRBJ2-3, is KAGVTQTPRYLIKTRGQQVTLSCSPISGHRSVSWYQQTPGQGLQFLFEYFSETQRNKGNFPGRFSGRQFSNSRSEMNVSTLELGDSALYLCASSLGQTTDTQYFGPGTRLTVL.

The V and J genes are TRBV6-2 or TRBV6-3 and TRBJ2-7, with D tentatively TRBD1 (5 bases). Germline V gives CDR1 MNHEY, CDR2 SVGEGT. Trimming cost V 4 bases and J 2 bases, with 18 bases left between them. The CDR3 contains 16 residues. In DNA form, the CDR3 reads TGTGCCAGCAGTTTTGACAGATTCCTCGAACCCTACGAGCAGTACTTC. It is translated as CASSFDRFLEPYEQYF.

The chain joins TRBV28 to TRBJ1-2, with D tentatively TRBD1 (6 bases). CDR3 length: 13 residues. Germline values: CDR1 MDHEN, CDR2 SYDVKM. Deletions cut 4 bases from V and 5 bases from J, with 11 bases between. Here the CDR3 DNA reads TGTGCCAGCAGTTCCCCAGGGGCTTATGGCTACACCTTC. Residues: CASSSPGAYGYTF.

This clone occurred once. This chain uses TRBV19 with TRBJ2-1; a weak D match, TRBD1 (7 bases). This CDR3 contains 15 residues. Trimming removed 2 bases from V and 4 bases from J, with 12 bases in between. CDR1 and CDR2 from the germline V gene are LNHDA and SQIVND (reference sequence). Here the CDR3 DNA reads TGTGCCAGTAGTATACAGGGGGGTCTGTACAATGAGCAGTTCTTC. As protein: CASSIQGGLYNEQFF.

Only a few counts were recorded for this clone. Here the CDR3 reads CASSTGQGATNEKLFF. DNA for the CDR3: TGTGCCAGTAGTACGGGACAGGGGGCAACTAATGAAAAACTGTTTTTT. J is TRBJ1-4 and V is TRBV19; 11 bases fit TRBD1. This CDR3 has 16 amino acids. CDR1 is LNHDA, CDR2 SQIVND, per germline (reference sequence). Unmatched junction bases numbered 1, after V lost 4 bases and J lost 0 bases.

The CDR3 is CASSEYGPRSTEAFF. The CDR3 DNA reads as TGTGCCAGCAGTGAGTACGGCCCTCGGAGCACTGAAGCTTTCTTT. The chain has TRBV2 and TRBJ1-1; D call uncertain. This CDR3 is 15 amino acids long. Trimming took off 3 bases at V and 4 bases at J, with 15 bases between the two ends. CDR1 SNHLY and CDR2 FYNNEI come from the germline V gene.

The V and J genes are TRBV4-3 and TRBJ1-4; D is ambiguous. This CDR3 has 14 amino acids. Germline CDR1 reads LGHNA; CDR2 reads YSLEER. V lost 0 bases to trimming and J lost 7 bases, with 9 bases between them. This CDR3 reads CASSQDIGVEKLFF. In DNA, the CDR3 is TGCGCCAGCAGCCAAGATATCGGGGTTGAAAAACTGTTTTTT.

The gene calls are TRBV11-2 and TRBJ2-7; D is ambiguous. The CDR3 consists of 12 residues. Trimming left V 4 bases short and J 0 bases short, with 4 bases between. Germline V CDR1 and CDR2: SGHAT, FQNNGV. CDR3 sequence: CASSSISYEQYF. CDR3 bases: TGTGCCAGCAGCTCCATCTCCTACGAGCAGTACTTC.

This clone was detected a few times. The CDR3 loop is CASRRDRKLGEQYF. CDR3 nucleotides: TGTGCCAGCAGGAGGGACAGGAAGCTGGGCGAGCAGTACTTC. The genes are TRBV6-5 and TRBJ2-7; TRBD1 aligns across 8 bases. Per germline, CDR1 MNHEY and CDR2 SVGAGI. With 6 bases clipped from V and 6 bases from J, the junction kept 10 bases outside the gene matches. CDR3 length: 14 residues.

The chain has TRBV6-6 and TRBJ2-3; TRBD1 aligns across 12 bases. The germline V gene encodes CDR1 MNHNY and CDR2 SVGAGI (reference sequence). The CDR3 consists of 15 residues. The V and J ends lost 6 bases and 7 bases, in that order; junction bases with no gene match: 8. The CDR3 reads CASRGPGQGAHTQYF. In nucleotides, the CDR3 is TGTGCCAGCAGGGGGCCGGGACAGGGGGCCCATACGCAGTATTTT.

V and J are TRBV9 and TRBJ2-5; D call uncertain. Between the trimmed V and J ends, which lost 4 bases and 5 bases, there was a span of 12 bases. Germline V gene sequence: CDR1 SGDLS, CDR2 YYNGEE. The CDR3 spans 13 residues. CDR3 loop: CASSSLTVETQYF. CDR3 DNA sequence: TGTGCCAGCAGCTCCCTAACGGTTGAGACCCAGTACTTC. Based on the CDR3 plus reference TRBV9 and TRBJ2-5, the full variable domain is DSGVTQTPKHLITATGQRVTLRCSPRSGDLSVYWYQQSLDQGLQFLIQYYNGEERAKGNILERFSAQQFPDLHSELNLSSLELGDSALYFCASSSLTVETQYFGPGTRLLVL.

The chain recombines TRBV2 with TRBJ2-7, with D maybe TRBD1 (6 bases). The V end was cut by 6 bases, the J end by 0 bases, with 12 bases between. Germline CDR1 SNHLY, CDR2 FYNNEI. The CDR3 is made up of 14 amino acids. CDR3 sequence reads: CASRIGGSSYEQYF. The CDR3 DNA is TGTGCCAGCAGAATTGGGGGCAGCTCCTACGAGCAGTACTTC.

As concerns this clone: The same CDR3 arises from other DNA sequences in this sample as well. The chain links TRBV12-3 or TRBV12-4 to TRBJ1-2; unclear D gene. The CDR3 is made up of 13 amino acids. With 3 bases removed from V and 3 bases from J, the gap between germline ends came to 8 bases. DNA for the CDR3: TGTGCCAGCAGTTTTTCCGGGGACTATGGCTACACCTTC. Residues: CASSFSGDYGYTF.

V usage is TRBV7-9 and J usage is TRBJ2-5, with D perhaps TRBD1 (6 bases). V lost 5 bases to trimming and J lost 1 base, with 14 bases between them. This CDR3 has 15 residues. Germline loops: CDR1 SEHNR, CDR2 FQNEAQ (reference sequence). The CDR3 region is CASSAPGQIQETQYF. The CDR3 DNA reads TGTGCCAGCAGCGCCCCGGGACAAATCCAAGAGACCCAGTACTTC.

This clone was recorded once. The chain combines TRBV4-2 with TRBJ2-3; 13 bases match TRBD2. V lost 1 base and J lost 1; bases outside the gene matches: 5. The CDR3 consists of 18 residues. The V gene's germline CDR1 is LGHNA and CDR2 YNFKEQ. The CDR3 DNA reads as TGTGCCAGCAGCCAAGGGACTAGCGGGGGTTTGGGCACAGATACGCAGTATTTT. Its translation: CASSQGTSGGLGTDTQYF.

The chain uses TRBV10-3 and TRBJ1-5; 9 positions agree with TRBD1. V was clipped by 5 bases and J by 6 bases; unmatched bases: 5. Germline loops: CDR1 ENHRY, CDR2 SYGVKD. The CDR3 length is 14 residues. CDR3 amino acids: CAISTGGFGQPQHF. The CDR3 coding sequence is TGTGCCATCAGTACAGGGGGCTTCGGTCAGCCCCAGCATTTT.

This chain joins TRBV30 and TRBJ1-2; D perhaps matches TRBD1 (6 bases). In germline, CDR1 is GTSNPN, CDR2 SVGIG (reference sequence). The CDR3 has 15 amino acids. The V and J ends lost 2 bases and 0 bases respectively, with 13 bases between them. The CDR3 protein is CAWSPLGTTNYGYTF. The CDR3 coding sequence is TGTGCCTGGAGTCCTCTCGGGACAACTAACTATGGCTACACCTTC.

The chain employs TRBV7-9 and TRBJ2-2; 8 nucleotides match TRBD2. The CDR3 is 18 residues long. V gave up 2 bases and J gave up 7 bases; unmatched junction bases: 15. Germline V gives CDR1 SEHNR, CDR2 FQNEAQ (reference sequence). As DNA, the CDR3 is TGTGCCAGCAGCTTACCCTTTGCGGGGGGATATTCGTTCGGGGAGCTGTTTTTT. Amino acid sequence: CASSLPFAGGYSFGELFF.

V is TRBV9 and J is TRBJ1-4; the D gene is possibly TRBD1 (6 bases). The CDR3 runs to 17 residues. CDR1 SGDLS and CDR2 YYNGEE come from the germline V gene. V was cut by 4 bases and J by 10 bases, with 26 bases left in between. Here the CDR3 DNA reads TGTGCCAGCAGCCAGGAACCAACAGGGAAGGGATCGGTAAAACTGTTTTTT. Translating it yields CASSQEPTGKGSVKLFF.

The V gene is TRBV9, the J gene TRBJ1-2; D gene ambiguous. Germline V gene lookup returns CDR1 SGDLS and CDR2 YYNGEE. V shed 0 bases and J shed 0 bases, with 9 bases lying between them. This CDR3 has 15 residues. The DNA of the CDR3 is TGTGCCAGCAGCGTAGAGAGCACCGCTAACTATGGCTACACCTTC. Its protein is CASSVESTANYGYTF.

This clone was seen more than once but under ten times. V gene TRBV4-3 combines with J gene TRBJ2-7, with 7 bases fitting TRBD1. V trimming: 3 bases; J trimming: 3 bases; junction bases outside the gene matches: 11. Looked up from germline, CDR1 is LGHNA and CDR2 is YSLEER. The CDR3 extends over 16 amino acids. In DNA form, the CDR3 reads TGCGCCAGCAGCCAGGTTAGGGGGCTTCCCAGCTACGAGCAGTACTTC. As protein: CASSQVRGLPSYEQYF.

The chain couples TRBV11-2 to TRBJ1-2; D is undetermined. From germline, CDR1 is SGHAT and CDR2 FQNNGV. The CDR3 has 16 amino acids. V was trimmed by 1 base and J by 8 bases, leaving 20 bases between them. The CDR3 DNA sequence: TGTGCCAGCAGCTTAGCGGGGTTTCAGGCGCCCCACGGCTACACCTTC. Amino acid sequence: CASSLAGFQAPHGYTF.